The 7 T cell receptor beta chains below were found in one sample sequenced in a study of T-cell reconstitution after alpha-beta-depleted transplantation in children. A library of TCRbeta sequences, prepared with unique molecular identifiers, was generated. TCRdb reanalysed the PCR reads using MiXCR and keeps one entry per CDR3 protein. The sample lists roughly 590,000 distinct CDR3 sequences, about 15% occurring once. The sequenced sample was PBMCs from the stem cell graft donor, obtained from the stem cell graft. These TCRs come from a human donor who donated a stem cell graft to a child with acute myeloid leukemia.

This clonotype was seen just once. This is likely a read error, given that the CDR3 carries no conserved phenylalanine or tryptophan at its end. The chain combines TRBV6-1 with TRBJ2-4; D may be TRBD2 (5 bases). Trimming pared 1 base from V and 6 bases from J, leaving 7 bases between. There are 13 residues in the CDR3. The V gene's germline CDR1 is MNHNS and CDR2 SASEGT. CDR3 sequence reads: CASSEGTVNIQYV. CDR3 nucleotides: TGTGCCAGCAGTGAAGGGACTGTAAACATTCAGTACGTC.

This clonotype was found many times. J is TRBJ2-5 and V is TRBV5-5; TRBD2 matches at 9 bases. The germline CDR1 and CDR2 sequences are SGHKS and YYEKEE (reference sequence). Losses at the gene ends were 0 bases for V and 5 bases for J; bases not matched to a gene: 5. This CDR3 has 15 residues. CDR3: CASSLVIAGEETQYF. Written as DNA, the CDR3 is TGTGCCAGCAGCTTGGTAATAGCGGGGGAGGAGACCCAGTACTTC. Variable domain in full (rest from reference TRBV5-5 and TRBJ2-5): DAGVTQSPTHLIKTRGQQVTLRCSPISGHKSVSWYQQVLGQGPQFIFQYYEKEERGRGNFPDRFSARQFPNYSSELNVNALLLGDSALYLCASSLVIAGEETQYFGPGTRLLVL.

This clonotype has a handful of counts. This chain connects TRBV10-3 to TRBJ2-2; tentatively, D is TRBD2 (5 bases). Germline lookup yields CDR1 ENHRY and CDR2 SYGVKD. Trimming took 7 bases from V and 5 from J, leaving 20 bases between them. The CDR3 extends over 16 amino acids. CDR3 in amino acids: CAITLNSLGETGELFF. The CDR3 DNA sequence: TGTGCCATCACCCTTAACTCCTTGGGAGAAACCGGGGAGCTGTTTTTT.

This clonotype was picked up many times. The chain carries TRBV29-1 and TRBJ2-3; tentative D call: TRBD2 (6 bases). V was trimmed by 7 bases and J by 5 bases, leaving 7 bases between them. The CDR3 covers 10 residues. Germline values: CDR1 SQVTM, CDR2 ANQGSEA. CDR3 amino acids: CSGGVDTQYF. CDR3 nucleotide sequence: TGCAGCGGGGGGGTAGATACGCAGTATTTT.

The chain recombines TRBV12-3 or TRBV12-4 with TRBJ2-3, with 7 bases lining up with TRBD1. V lost 3 bases to trimming and J lost 3 bases; unmatched junction nucleotides: 9. CDR3 length equals 16 residues. CDR3 in amino acids: CASSFQTTGRTDTQYF. Here the CDR3 DNA reads TGTGCCAGCAGTTTCCAAACGACAGGGCGGACAGATACGCAGTATTTT.

V and J are TRBV9 and TRBJ1-2; D is perhaps TRBD1 (5 bases). Germline V gives CDR1 SGDLS, CDR2 YYNGEE. The CDR3 runs 17 residues. The V end was cut by 2 bases, the J end by 2 bases, with 19 bases between. DNA for the CDR3: TGTGCCAGCAGCGTCGGACATCCACCGAACCTCAACTATGGCTACACCTTC. Amino acids: CASSVGHPPNLNYGYTF.

This clonotype came up many times. This chain connects TRBV5-6 to TRBJ1-1; D uncertain. The CDR3 length is 14 residues. Germline lookup yields CDR1 SGHDT and CDR2 YYEEEE. Deletions cut 1 base from V and 0 bases from J, with 7 bases between. CDR3 sequence: CASSLRRLNTEAFF. CDR3 DNA: TGTGCCAGCAGCTTGAGACGGTTGAACACTGAAGCTTTCTTT. Looking up the rest from reference TRBV5-6 and TRBJ1-1 gives the full variable domain: DAGVTQSPTHLIKTRGQQVTLRCSPKSGHDTVSWYQQALGQGPQFIFQYYEEEERQRGNFPDRFSGHQFPNYSSELNVNALLLGDSALYLCASSLRRLNTEAFFGQGTRLTVV.